What follows is one T cell receptor (beta chain) and its context. This sample is part of a study of blood T cell repertoires in COVID-19. Overall study context: Collection of acute and convalescent COVID-19 samples took place in the United States, Italy and Spain. Sample material is recorded as cDNA or gDNA derived from T cells, B-cell-depleted T cells, or PBMCs.

Original processing methods: Cell counts per sample came from amplifying reference gene primers. Clones were sequenced by immunoSEQ multiplex PCR, and TCRdb holds only the in-frame ones, with some missing. Clonal size and the V and J genes are those of that table, whereas D and trimming came from the DNA. In the table there are tens of thousands of clones, roughly 80% of which are singletons. The CDR3 is 13 amino acids. Germline-derived CDR1 and CDR2 are SGHTA and FQGNSA. V was pared by 5 bases and J by 10 bases, with 14 bases between. Sequencing was performed on peripheral blood. The chain has TRBV7-2 and TRBJ1-4, with a possible D match to TRBD1 (6 bases). This clonotype was obtained from a human donor in a cohort sampled during active COVID-19. This chain's CDR3 is CASSGRGSGKLFF. In nucleotides, the CDR3 is TGTGCCAGCAGCGGAAGGGGGAGCGGAAAACTGTTTTTT. The variable domain in full, with the rest retrieved from reference TRBV7-2 and TRBJ1-4, is GAGVSQSPSNKVTEKGKDVELRCDPISGHTALYWYRQSLGQGLEFLIYFQGNSAPDKSGLPSDRFSAERTGGSVSTLTIQRTQQEDSAVYLCASSGRGSGKLFFGSGTQLSVL.